These 12 T cell receptor beta chains were sequenced from one sample in a study of shared clonotypes between healthy human individuals. TCRdb's table, derived via immunoSEQ multiplex PCR, lists solely in-frame clones and lacks some. The sample consists of fewer than 1.8 million clones, 98% of them appearing once. Sequencing was carried out using naive CD4+ T cells sorted from blood. Subset described: CD45RA+ positively selected. The source of these receptors is a man aged 30 to 39 in good health.

The rearrangement uses TRBV5-4 and TRBJ2-3; no definite D call. Trimming removed 5 bases at V and 2 bases at J, with 15 bases between. The germline CDR1 and CDR2 sequences are SGHNT and YYREEE (reference sequence). The CDR3 runs 15 residues. CDR3 sequence reads: CASRMAPAATDTQYF. CDR3 bases: TGTGCCAGCAGGATGGCGCCGGCCGCCACAGATACGCAGTATTTT.

This chain uses TRBV15 with TRBJ2-7, with TRBD1 as a possible D gene (6 bases). Germline assignment: CDR1 LNHNV and CDR2 YYDKDF (reference sequence). The V end lost 0 bases, the J end lost 0 bases, and 12 bases lay between the germline ends. The CDR3 runs 16 residues. The CDR3 nucleotides read TGTGCCACCAGCAGAGATAGGACAGCACTCTCCTACGAGCAGTACTTC. Amino acid sequence: CATSRDRTALSYEQYF. The entire variable domain, with the rest obtained from reference TRBV15 and TRBJ2-7, is as follows: DAMVIQNPRYQVTQFGKPVTLSCSQTLNHNVMYWYQQKSSQAPKLLFHYYDKDFNNEADTPDNFQSRRPNTSFCFLDIRSPGLGDTAMYLCATSRDRTALSYEQYFGPGTRLTVT.

The V gene is TRBV29-1, the J gene TRBJ2-4, with TRBD2 matching over 7 bases. Per the germline V gene, CDR1 is SQVTM and CDR2 is ANQGSEA. This CDR3 contains 14 residues. After removal of 1 base from V and 3 bases from J, the junction contained 3 bases not matched to a gene. The CDR3 bases are TGCAGCGTTGAAGGCGGGAGTGGCAAAAACATTCAGTACTTC. Residues: CSVEGGSGKNIQYF.

The chain combines TRBV2 with TRBJ2-3; D may be TRBD2 (6 bases). CDR3 size: 13 residues. Trimming pared 6 bases from V and 4 bases from J, leaving 11 bases between. Germline V CDR1 and CDR2: SNHLY, FYNNEI. The CDR3 is CASRAPSADTQYF. In DNA, the CDR3 is TGTGCCAGCAGGGCCCCTAGCGCAGATACGCAGTATTTT.

The J gene is TRBJ2-3, the V gene TRBV19; tentatively, D is TRBD2 (6 bases). V was pared by 10 bases and J by 1 base, with 15 bases between. CDR1 and CDR2 (germline): LNHDA, SQIVND (reference sequence). The CDR3 contains 14 residues. CDR3 in DNA: TGTGCCACCAAGTTTAGCGGCGGCACAGATACGCAGTATTTT. Protein: CATKFSGGTDTQYF.

The rearrangement links TRBV7-9 to TRBJ1-2; 7 positions agree with TRBD1. The CDR3 totals 13 residues. J lost 7 bases, V lost 2 bases, and 4 bases had no gene match. Germline CDR1 and CDR2: SEHNR and FQNEAQ (reference sequence). As DNA, the CDR3 is TGTGCCAGCAGCTTACAGGGGGGGACTGGCTACACCTTC. Its translation: CASSLQGGTGYTF.

The table lists this clone with a count of one. This rearrangement joins TRBV5-6 to TRBJ2-7; D perhaps matches TRBD2 (6 bases). This CDR3 is built from 14 residues. Germline CDR1 and CDR2: SGHDT and YYEEEE. Trimming left V 2 bases short and J 2 bases short, with 11 bases between. CDR3 DNA: TGTGCCAGCAGCTTTAGGCGGGGCCCCTACGAGCAGTACTTC. This encodes CASSFRRGPYEQYF.

This chain uses TRBV29-1 with TRBJ1-4, with 8 bases matching TRBD1. V was pared by 6 bases and J by 5 bases, with 8 bases of the junction left unmatched. The CDR3 sequence is 14 residues long. Germline V CDR1 and CDR2: SQVTM, ANQGSEA. The CDR3 coding sequence is TGCAGCGTAAAGGGGGGACAGGTCAATGAAAAACTGTTTTTT. Amino acid sequence: CSVKGGQVNEKLFF.

The DNA for the CDR3 is TGTGCCAGCAGCTTCACTAGCGGGGGTAGCACAGATACGCAGTATTTT. It encodes CASSFTSGGSTDTQYF. The V and J genes are TRBV7-3 and TRBJ2-3; 11 bases are a match to TRBD2. Looked up from germline, CDR1 is SGHTA and CDR2 is FQGTGA. J gave up 0 bases and V 3 bases, and 2 bases lay outside the gene matches. The CDR3 spans 16 residues.

This chain joins TRBV28 and TRBJ2-7, with 8 bases lining up with TRBD1. Per germline, CDR1 MDHEN and CDR2 SYDVKM. The CDR3 covers 16 residues. With V trimmed by 5 bases and J by 1 base, 10 bases remained unmatched. The CDR3 loop reads CASSTPGDRSSYEQYF. The DNA for the CDR3 is TGTGCCAGCAGTACACCGGGGGACAGGTCTTCCTACGAGCAGTACTTC.

The CDR3 is CASSQEARLRGFF. In DNA form, the CDR3 reads TGCGCCAGCAGCCAAGAAGCGCGGCTCCGTGGTTTCTTT. The chain recombines TRBV4-1 with TRBJ1-1; D gene uncertain. CDR1 MGHRA and CDR2 YSYEKL come from the germline V gene. The CDR3 sequence is 13 residues long. Trimming took 0 bases from V and 13 from J, leaving 15 bases between them.

This clone was detected once. The rearrangement links TRBV5-4 to TRBJ2-5, with D perhaps TRBD1 or TRBD2 (5 bases each). Trimming removed 5 bases at V and 1 base at J, with 15 bases between. CDR3 length equals 15 residues. CDR1 SGHNT and CDR2 YYREEE come from the germline V gene (reference sequence). The CDR3: CASSRSGGVQETQYF. The CDR3 nucleotides are TGTGCCAGCAGTCGATCTGGGGGAGTCCAAGAGACCCAGTACTTC.